The 24 T cell receptor beta chains below come from one sample, sequenced in a study of sequential checkpoint blockade in melanoma. Using immunoSEQ multiplex PCR, the repertoire was profiled, and TCRdb retains in-frame clones only, with some absent. The table lists 35,000 to 40,000 clones, 30% to 40% of them singletons, with more than 1.5% in the top ten. Specified treatment: randomized to nivolumab then ipilimumab (arm A) or the reverse (arm B). The input for sequencing was tumor tissue (inferred from file names), taken from a patient given nivolumab and ipilimumab in sequence. Receptors originate from a human donor with melanoma.

V and J are TRBV6-8 and TRBJ2-5; D possibly corresponds to TRBD2 (5 bases). The CDR3 runs to 14 residues. Germline CDR1 reads MNHGY; CDR2 reads SAAAGT. V dropped 7 bases and J dropped 3 bases, with 15 bases sitting between them. CDR3 DNA: TGTGCCAGCACCCAGTTTCGGGGAGAAGAGACCCAGTACTTC. Translating it yields CASTQFRGEETQYF.

This clone was observed a few times. The chain employs TRBV28 and TRBJ1-2, with D possibly being TRBD1 (5 bases). The CDR3 is made up of 12 amino acids. Per the germline V gene, CDR1 is MDHEN and CDR2 is SYDVKM. Between the trimmed V and J ends, which lost 4 bases and 3 bases, there was a span of 6 bases. The CDR3 bases are TGTGCCAGCAGTTGGGGGGACTATGGCTACACCTTC. Translation: CASSWGDYGYTF.

There are a few counts of this clone. This chain connects TRBV18 to TRBJ2-2; no firm D call. V was trimmed by 0 bases and J by 4 bases, leaving 6 bases between them. The germline CDR1 and CDR2 sequences are KGHSH and LQKENI. The CDR3 has 14 residues. The CDR3 is CASSPPERTGELFF. CDR3 DNA: TGTGCCAGCTCACCACCGGAGCGCACCGGGGAGCTGTTTTTT. Supplemented by reference TRBV18 and TRBJ2-2, the full variable domain reads NAGVMQNPRHLVRRRGQEARLRCSPMKGHSHVYWYRQLPEEGLKFMVYLQKENIIDESGMPKERFSAEFPKEGPSILRIQQVVRGDSAAYFCASSPPERTGELFFGEGSRLTVL.

This chain links TRBV7-2 with TRBJ2-5; 9 bases align to TRBD2. Looked up from germline, CDR1 is SGHTA and CDR2 is FQGNSA. Losses at the gene ends were 5 bases for V and 4 bases for J; bases not matched to a gene: 2. The CDR3 is 13 residues long. The CDR3 loop reads CASSQAGGETQYF. The CDR3 DNA follows: TGTGCCAGCAGCCAAGCGGGAGGAGAGACCCAGTACTTC.

This clone was counted at least ten times. The rearrangement joins TRBV11-3 to TRBJ2-7; 7 nucleotides align to TRBD1. V shed 8 bases, J shed 4 bases, and the junction held 20 bases outside the gene matches. This CDR3 is built from 17 residues. The V gene's germline CDR1 is SGHNT and CDR2 YENEEA. The CDR3, as DNA: TGTGCCAGCCGAGCTTTGGTTCCCGGGACAGAAGGATACGAGCAGTACTTC. Its translation: CASRALVPGTEGYEQYF.

The V gene is TRBV5-1, the J gene TRBJ2-7; 7 positions match TRBD1. The junction had 9 bases not matched to a gene; V was cut back by 3 bases and J by 0 bases. The germline V gene has CDR1 SGHRS and CDR2 YFSETQ. This CDR3 spans 16 amino acids. Written as DNA, the CDR3 is TGCGCCAGCAGCTGGGGATCCGGGACAGTCTCCTACGAGCAGTACTTC. It codes for CASSWGSGTVSYEQYF. The whole variable domain, remainder taken from reference TRBV5-1 and TRBJ2-7, is KAGVTQTPRYLIKTRGQQVTLSCSPISGHRSVSWYQQTPGQGLQFLFEYFSETQRNKGNFPGRFSGRQFSNSRSEMNVSTLELGDSALYLCASSWGSGTVSYEQYFGPGTRLTVT.

The genes are TRBV9 and TRBJ2-1, with D possibly being TRBD2 (5 bases). The CDR3 runs to 16 residues. V dropped 5 bases and J dropped 0 bases, with 15 bases sitting between them. Germline-derived CDR1 and CDR2 are SGDLS and YYNGEE. The CDR3 protein is CASSFLAASSYNEQFF. The CDR3 DNA is TGTGCCAGCAGTTTTCTAGCTGCGAGCTCCTACAATGAGCAGTTCTTC.

This clone occurred once. V and J are TRBV30 and TRBJ2-3, with a weak D call TRBD1 (6 bases). CDR3 length equals 15 residues. Looked up from germline, CDR1 is GTSNPN and CDR2 is SVGIG (reference sequence). V gave up 5 bases and J gave up 6 bases, with 21 bases separating them. This chain's CDR3 is CAWVPGHRAKDTQYF. DNA of the CDR3: TGTGCCTGGGTCCCGGGACACAGGGCCAAGGATACGCAGTATTTT.

The chain carries TRBV19 and TRBJ1-5; D ambiguous. From germline, CDR1 is LNHDA and CDR2 SQIVND (reference sequence). The CDR3 is 12 residues long. V shed 11 bases and J shed 0 bases, with 8 bases lying between them. The CDR3 protein is CAPEGSNQPQHF. In DNA, the CDR3 is TGTGCCCCCGAGGGTAGCAATCAGCCCCAGCATTTT.

The chain recombines TRBV12-5 with TRBJ2-2; 7 bases map to TRBD1. V trimming: 3 bases; J trimming: 4 bases; junction bases outside the gene matches: 5. Germline loops: CDR1 LGHNT, CDR2 FRNRAP. The CDR3 consists of 15 residues. CDR3 nucleotides: TGTGCTAGTGGTTTCCTGACAGGGCCCACCGGGGAGCTGTTTTTT. This sequence encodes CASGFLTGPTGELFF.

This clone was seen a handful of times. The V and J genes are TRBV11-3 and TRBJ1-5; D may be TRBD1 (6 bases). Trimming removed 5 bases from V and 7 bases from J, with 18 bases in between. Germline V gene sequence: CDR1 SGHNT, CDR2 YENEEA. The CDR3 covers 15 residues. Written as DNA, the CDR3 is TGTGCCAGCAGCCCGGGCCCTATAGGGGGGCAGCCCCAGCATTTT. It translates to CASSPGPIGGQPQHF.

This clone showed up just a few times. J is TRBJ1-5 and V is TRBV30; TRBD1 aligns across 8 bases. CDR1 and CDR2 (germline): GTSNPN, SVGIG (reference sequence). Germline trimming cut 2 bases from V and 6 bases from J; bases unmatched to any gene: 9. CDR3 length: 15 amino acids. Written as DNA, the CDR3 is TGTGCCTGGAGTTGGTCAGGGGGCACGAGTCAGCCCCAGCATTTT. This translates into CAWSWSGGTSQPQHF.

Here the CDR3 reads CASSQQPNTEAFF. The CDR3 region has the DNA TGTGCCAGCAGCCAGCAGCCGAACACTGAAGCTTTCTTT. This chain joins TRBV7-1 and TRBJ1-1; D uncertain. TRBV7-1 carries the ORF label, with uncertain function. This CDR3 is built from 13 residues. Trimming pared 5 bases from V and 1 base from J, leaving 8 bases between.

In this sample, this clone turned up a few times. The rearrangement links TRBV28 to TRBJ1-2; weak D call: TRBD1 (5 bases). CDR3 size: 16 residues. The V gene's germline CDR1 is MDHEN and CDR2 SYDVKM. With 5 bases removed from V and 4 bases from J, the gap between germline ends came to 20 bases. CDR3 amino acids: CASSPLGRAISYGYTF. In DNA form, the CDR3 reads TGTGCCAGCAGTCCCCTGGGCAGGGCGATTAGCTATGGCTACACCTTC.

The chain couples TRBV19 to TRBJ1-5, with D perhaps matching TRBD1 (6 bases). The CDR3 sequence is 19 residues long. Trimming took 5 bases from V and 1 from J, leaving 24 bases between them. Germline values: CDR1 LNHDA, CDR2 SQIVND (reference sequence). The CDR3 coding sequence is TGTGCCAGTAGTGAATTCGTCTTGGGGGGGGGCGTAAGCAATCAGCCCCAGCATTTT. Amino acids: CASSEFVLGGGVSNQPQHF.

The V gene is TRBV19, the J gene TRBJ1-4; no clear D. The V end lost 0 bases, the J end lost 6 bases, and 5 bases lay between the germline ends. The CDR3 has 13 residues. Germline V gene sequence: CDR1 LNHDA, CDR2 SQIVND (reference sequence). CDR3 sequence: CASSIDLYEKLFF. The CDR3 nucleotides read TGTGCCAGTAGTATAGATCTTTATGAAAAACTGTTTTTT.

The sample holds a few counts of this clone. The chain carries TRBV14 and TRBJ1-1; the D gene is possibly TRBD1 (6 bases). Germline CDR1 reads SGHDN; CDR2 reads FVKESK. V lost 2 bases, J lost 1 base, and 8 bases lay in between. This CDR3 is built from 14 residues. The CDR3 spells CASSQLGQNTEAFF. DNA of the CDR3: TGTGCCAGCAGCCAACTGGGACAGAACACTGAAGCTTTCTTT.

CDR3 sequence (DNA): TGTGCCAGCAGCTTGGGACTAGCGGGGGGTGAGACCCAGTACTTC. Its protein is CASSLGLAGGETQYF. The V and J genes are TRBV11-3 and TRBJ2-5, with 15 bases identical to TRBD2. CDR3 length: 15 residues. V trimming: 3 bases; J trimming: 5 bases; junction bases outside the gene matches: 1. CDR1 and CDR2 from the germline V gene are SGHNT and YENEEA.

In this sample, this clone turned up a few times. The chain combines TRBV6-8 with TRBJ2-2; D not certain. V was pared by 6 bases and J by 12 bases, with 14 bases between. CDR1 MNHGY and CDR2 SAAAGT come from the germline V gene. CDR3 length: 12 residues. The CDR3 here is CASSLGPWKLFF. The CDR3 nucleotides are TGTGCCAGCAGCCTGGGCCCGTGGAAGCTGTTTTTT.

The rearrangement uses TRBV15 and TRBJ2-6; 8 nucleotides align to TRBD1. CDR3 length: 16 amino acids. Losses at the gene ends were 2 bases for V and 1 base for J; bases not matched to a gene: 1. CDR1 and CDR2 (germline): LNHNV, YYDKDF (reference sequence). The CDR3 DNA reads TGTGCCACCAGCAGACAGGGGGCGTCTGGGGCCAACGTCCTGACTTTC. The encoded protein is CATSRQGASGANVLTF. Filled out from reference TRBV15 and TRBJ2-6, the complete variable domain reads DAMVIQNPRYQVTQFGKPVTLSCSQTLNHNVMYWYQQKSSQAPKLLFHYYDKDFNNEADTPDNFQSRRPNTSFCFLDIRSPGLGDTAMYLCATSRQGASGANVLTFGAGSRLTVL.

In its sample, this clone was seen a few times. The V call is TRBV9, the J call TRBJ1-5; 8 bases map to TRBD1. Unmatched junction bases numbered 5, after V lost 4 bases and J lost 5 bases. CDR3 size: 14 residues. Germline V gene lookup returns CDR1 SGDLS and CDR2 YYNGEE. CDR3 DNA sequence: TGTGCCAGCAGCCAGGGGGCGAGAGATCAGCCCCAGCATTTT. Its translation: CASSQGARDQPQHF.

This rearrangement joins TRBV19 to TRBJ2-2; a weak D match, TRBD1 (5 bases). Trimming stripped 2 bases from V and 5 bases from J, with 21 bases between. CDR1 LNHDA and CDR2 SQIVND come from the germline V gene (reference sequence). This CDR3 is 18 amino acids long. The CDR3 DNA reads TGTGCCAGTAGTATAAGGATGGAATACGACAGAAGGACCGGGGAGCTGTTTTTT. Protein: CASSIRMEYDRRTGELFF.

This clone came up once. This chain uses TRBV25-1 with TRBJ2-3, with a tentative D call TRBD2 (6 bases). The ends were cut back, 2 bases at V and 3 bases at J, with 15 bases in the middle. The germline CDR1 and CDR2 sequences are MGHDK and SYGVNS. The CDR3 is made up of 16 amino acids. DNA of the CDR3: TGTGCCAGCAGTGAAATGGGGAGGTTAGGGACAGATACGCAGTATTTT. Protein sequence: CASSEMGRLGTDTQYF.

The chain recombines TRBV30 with TRBJ1-6, with D hard to call. Trimming cost V 1 base and J 6 bases, with 13 bases left between them. This CDR3 has 15 amino acids. In germline, CDR1 is GTSNPN, CDR2 SVGIG (reference sequence). Here the CDR3 DNA reads TGTGCCTGGAGTGGGACGTTACCCCTTAATTCACCCCTCCACTTT. This codes for CAWSGTLPLNSPLHF.